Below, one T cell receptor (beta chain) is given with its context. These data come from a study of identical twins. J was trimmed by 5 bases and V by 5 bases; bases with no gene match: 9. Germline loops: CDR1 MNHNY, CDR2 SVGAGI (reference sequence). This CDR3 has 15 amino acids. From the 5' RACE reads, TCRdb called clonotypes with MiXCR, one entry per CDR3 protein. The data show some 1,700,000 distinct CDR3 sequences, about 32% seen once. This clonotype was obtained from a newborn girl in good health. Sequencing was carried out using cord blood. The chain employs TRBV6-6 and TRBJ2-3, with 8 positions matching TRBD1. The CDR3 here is CASSGRTGTIDTQYF. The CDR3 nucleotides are TGTGCCAGCAGTGGCCGGACAGGGACGATAGATACGCAGTATTTT.